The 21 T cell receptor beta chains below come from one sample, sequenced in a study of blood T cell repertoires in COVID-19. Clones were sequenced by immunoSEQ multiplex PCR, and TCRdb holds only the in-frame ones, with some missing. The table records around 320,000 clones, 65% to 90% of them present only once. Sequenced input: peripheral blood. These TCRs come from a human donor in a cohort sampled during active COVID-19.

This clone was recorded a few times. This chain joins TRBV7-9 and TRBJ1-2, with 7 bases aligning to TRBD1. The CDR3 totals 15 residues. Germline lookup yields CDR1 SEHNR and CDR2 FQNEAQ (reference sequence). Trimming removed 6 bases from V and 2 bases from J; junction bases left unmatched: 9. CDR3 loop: CASRRLGQANYGYTF. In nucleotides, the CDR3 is TGTGCCAGCAGGAGGCTCGGACAGGCGAACTATGGCTACACCTTC.

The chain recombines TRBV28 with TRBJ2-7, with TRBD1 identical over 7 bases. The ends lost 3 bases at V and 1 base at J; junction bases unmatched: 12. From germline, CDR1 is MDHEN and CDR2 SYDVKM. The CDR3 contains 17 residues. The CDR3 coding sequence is TGTGCCAGCAGTTTCTACGATTACAGGGGAAAGTCCTACGAGCAGTACTTC. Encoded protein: CASSFYDYRGKSYEQYF.

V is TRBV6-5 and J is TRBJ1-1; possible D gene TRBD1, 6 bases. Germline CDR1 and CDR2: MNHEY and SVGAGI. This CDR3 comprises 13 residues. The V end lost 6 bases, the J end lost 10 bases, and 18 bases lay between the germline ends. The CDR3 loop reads CASRVPGHGTAFF. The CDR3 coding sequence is TGTGCCAGCAGGGTCCCGGGACACGGAACAGCTTTCTTT.

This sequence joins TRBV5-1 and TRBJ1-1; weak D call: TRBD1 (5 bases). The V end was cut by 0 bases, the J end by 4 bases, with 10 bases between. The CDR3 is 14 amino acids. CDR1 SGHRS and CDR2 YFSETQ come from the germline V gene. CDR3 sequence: CASSLGGAVTEAFF. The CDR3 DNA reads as TGCGCCAGCAGCTTGGGCGGGGCAGTCACTGAAGCTTTCTTT.

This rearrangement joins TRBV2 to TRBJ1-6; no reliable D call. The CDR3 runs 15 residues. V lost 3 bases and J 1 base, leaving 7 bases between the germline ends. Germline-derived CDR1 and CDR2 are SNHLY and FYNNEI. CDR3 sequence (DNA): TGTGCCAGCAGTGACGAGGGATCCTATAATTCACCCCTCCACTTT. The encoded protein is CASSDEGSYNSPLHF.

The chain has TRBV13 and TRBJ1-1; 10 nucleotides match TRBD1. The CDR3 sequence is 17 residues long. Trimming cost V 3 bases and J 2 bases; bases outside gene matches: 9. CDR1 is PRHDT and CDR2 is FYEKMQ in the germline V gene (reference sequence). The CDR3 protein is CASSFTPGQGDNTEAFF. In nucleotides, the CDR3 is TGTGCCAGCAGCTTCACCCCAGGACAGGGGGACAACACTGAAGCTTTCTTT.

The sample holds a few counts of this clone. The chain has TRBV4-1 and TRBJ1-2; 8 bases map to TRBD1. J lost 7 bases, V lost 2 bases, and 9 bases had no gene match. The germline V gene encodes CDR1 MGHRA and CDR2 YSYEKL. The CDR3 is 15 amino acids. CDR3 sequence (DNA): TGCGCCAGCAGCCAATTGCTCCAGGGGGCGCTTGGCTACACCTTC. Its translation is CASSQLLQGALGYTF.

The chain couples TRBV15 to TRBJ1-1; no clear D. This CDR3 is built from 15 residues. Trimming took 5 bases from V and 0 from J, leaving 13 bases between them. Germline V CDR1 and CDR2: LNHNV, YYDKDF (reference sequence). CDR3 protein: CATSYAGSMNTEAFF. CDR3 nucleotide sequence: TGTGCCACCAGCTATGCAGGAAGTATGAACACTGAAGCTTTCTTT.

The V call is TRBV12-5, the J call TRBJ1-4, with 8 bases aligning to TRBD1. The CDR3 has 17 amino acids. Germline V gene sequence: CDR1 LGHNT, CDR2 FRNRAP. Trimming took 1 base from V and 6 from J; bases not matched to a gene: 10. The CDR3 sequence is CASGLGTGLRRDEKLFF. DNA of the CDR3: TGTGCTAGTGGTTTGGGGACAGGGCTGCGGCGGGATGAAAAACTGTTTTTT. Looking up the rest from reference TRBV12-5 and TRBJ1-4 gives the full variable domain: DARVTQTPRHKVTEMGQEVTMRCQPILGHNTVFWYRQTMMQGLELLAYFRNRAPLDDSGMPKDRFSAEMPDATLATLKIQPSEPRDSAVYFCASGLGTGLRRDEKLFFGSGTQLSVL.

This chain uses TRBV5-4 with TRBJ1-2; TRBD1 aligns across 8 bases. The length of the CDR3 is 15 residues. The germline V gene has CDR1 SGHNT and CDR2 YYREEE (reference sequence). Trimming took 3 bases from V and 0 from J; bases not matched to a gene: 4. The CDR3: CASSWGDRTNYGYTF. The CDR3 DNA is TGTGCCAGCAGCTGGGGGGACAGGACTAACTATGGCTACACCTTC.

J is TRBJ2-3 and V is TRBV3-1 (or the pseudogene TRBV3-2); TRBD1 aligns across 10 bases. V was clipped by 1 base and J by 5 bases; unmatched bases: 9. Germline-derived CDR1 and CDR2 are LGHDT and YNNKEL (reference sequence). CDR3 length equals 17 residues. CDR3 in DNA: TGTGCCAGCAGCCAAGGGGTTGGACAGGGGGGGAAAGATACGCAGTATTTT. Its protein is CASSQGVGQGGKDTQYF.

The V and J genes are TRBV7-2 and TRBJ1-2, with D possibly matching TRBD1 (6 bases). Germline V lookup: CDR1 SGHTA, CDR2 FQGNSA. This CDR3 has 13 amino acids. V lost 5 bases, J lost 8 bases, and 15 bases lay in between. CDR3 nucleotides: TGTGCCAGCAGCCTAGGCAGGGGCCGAGGCTACACCTTC. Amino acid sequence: CASSLGRGRGYTF. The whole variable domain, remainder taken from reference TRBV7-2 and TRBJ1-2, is GAGVSQSPSNKVTEKGKDVELRCDPISGHTALYWYRQSLGQGLEFLIYFQGNSAPDKSGLPSDRFSAERTGGSVSTLTIQRTQQEDSAVYLCASSLGRGRGYTFGSGTRLTVV.

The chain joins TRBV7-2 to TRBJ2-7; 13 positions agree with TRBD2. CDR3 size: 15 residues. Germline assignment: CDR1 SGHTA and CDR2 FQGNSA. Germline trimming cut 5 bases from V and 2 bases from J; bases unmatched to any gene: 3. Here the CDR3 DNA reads TGTGCCAGCAGCGTGACTAGCGGGGGGCCCTACGAGCAGTACTTC. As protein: CASSVTSGGPYEQYF.

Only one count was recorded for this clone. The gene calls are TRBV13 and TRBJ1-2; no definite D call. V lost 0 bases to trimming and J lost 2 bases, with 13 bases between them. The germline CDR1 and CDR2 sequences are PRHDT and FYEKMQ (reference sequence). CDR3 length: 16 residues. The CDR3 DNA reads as TGTGCCAGCAGCTTAGGGCTCCCAAGCTCAAACTATGGCTACACCTTC. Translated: CASSLGLPSSNYGYTF.

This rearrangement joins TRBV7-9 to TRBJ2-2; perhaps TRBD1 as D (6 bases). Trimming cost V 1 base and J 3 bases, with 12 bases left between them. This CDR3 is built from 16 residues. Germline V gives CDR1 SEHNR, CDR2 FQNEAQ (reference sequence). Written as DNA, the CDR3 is TGTGCCAGCAGCTTAGAAGGGGGTTCGGACACCGGGGAGCTGTTTTTT. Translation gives CASSLEGGSDTGELFF.

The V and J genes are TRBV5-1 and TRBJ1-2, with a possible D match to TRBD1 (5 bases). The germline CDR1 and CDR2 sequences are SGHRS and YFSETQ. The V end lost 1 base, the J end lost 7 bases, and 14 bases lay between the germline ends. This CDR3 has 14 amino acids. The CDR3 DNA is TGCGCCAGCAGCTTGCTAGGGGTACCGGGTGGCTACACCTTC. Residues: CASSLLGVPGGYTF.

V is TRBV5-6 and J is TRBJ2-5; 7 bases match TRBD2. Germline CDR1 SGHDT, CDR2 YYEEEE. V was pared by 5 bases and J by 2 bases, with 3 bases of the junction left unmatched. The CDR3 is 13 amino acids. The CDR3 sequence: CASRPGLQETQYF. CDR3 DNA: TGTGCCAGCAGGCCGGGACTACAAGAGACCCAGTACTTC.

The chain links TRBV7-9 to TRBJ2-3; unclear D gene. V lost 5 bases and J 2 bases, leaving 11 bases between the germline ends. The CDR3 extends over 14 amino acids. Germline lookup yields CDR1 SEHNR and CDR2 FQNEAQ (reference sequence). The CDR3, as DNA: TGTGCCAGCAGCGTTGTTGAGGTCACAGATACGCAGTATTTT. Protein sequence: CASSVVEVTDTQYF. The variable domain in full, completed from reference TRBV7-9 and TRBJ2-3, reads DTGVSQNPRHKITKRGQNVTFRCDPISEHNRLYWYRQTLGQGPEFLTYFQNEAQLEKSRLLSDRFSAERPKGSFSTLEIQRTEQGDSAMYLCASSVVEVTDTQYFGPGTRLTVL.

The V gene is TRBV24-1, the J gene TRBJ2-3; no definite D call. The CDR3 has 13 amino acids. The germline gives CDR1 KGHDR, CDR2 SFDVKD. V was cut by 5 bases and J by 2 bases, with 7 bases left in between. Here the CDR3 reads CATSASPTDTQYF. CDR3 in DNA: TGTGCCACCAGTGCGAGCCCCACAGATACGCAGTATTTT.

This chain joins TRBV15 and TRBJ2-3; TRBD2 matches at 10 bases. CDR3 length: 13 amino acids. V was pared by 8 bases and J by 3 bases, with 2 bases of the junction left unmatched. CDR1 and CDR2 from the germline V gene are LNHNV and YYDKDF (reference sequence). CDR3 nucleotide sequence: TGTGCCACCGGAGCGGGGGGGACAGATACGCAGTATTTT. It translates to CATGAGGTDTQYF.

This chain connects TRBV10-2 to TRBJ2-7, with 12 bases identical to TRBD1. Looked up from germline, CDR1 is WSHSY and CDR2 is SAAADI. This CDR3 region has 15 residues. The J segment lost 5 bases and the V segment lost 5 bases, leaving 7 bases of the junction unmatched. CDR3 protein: CASSFPGQGANEQYF. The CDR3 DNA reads TGCGCCAGCAGTTTCCCGGGACAGGGGGCGAACGAGCAGTACTTC.